This TCR beta chain is from a study of T-cell reconstitution after alpha-beta-depleted transplantation in children. This clonotype was picked up many times. Its specificity is unknown. The CDR3 is made up of 12 amino acids. V was clipped by 5 bases and J by 4 bases, with 7 bases between them. Molecular barcoding with unique molecular identifiers was used for the TCRbeta library. TCRdb recomputed calls from the PCR reads with MiXCR, one row per CDR3 protein. The table has approximately 190,000 distinct CDR3 sequences, approximately 6.8% seen once; the top ten hold roughly 4.7%. Study-level results: Where some patients showed high TCRbeta diversity at day 60, it came from recipient T cells and thymic progenitors that had survived. Alpha-beta T cells about two months after transplant reportedly derived from several hundred expanded graft clones.

Sequencing was performed on PBMCs, taken before TCRalphabeta/CD19-depleted stem cell transplant. This receptor was identified in a girl under three years old with combined immunodeficiency, due to receive a stem cell transplant. This sequence joins TRBV12-3 or TRBV12-4 and TRBJ2-3; D is undetermined. CDR3 nucleotide sequence: TGTGCCAGCAGTCCCCACGCAGATACGCAGTATTTT. Encoded protein: CASSPHADTQYF.